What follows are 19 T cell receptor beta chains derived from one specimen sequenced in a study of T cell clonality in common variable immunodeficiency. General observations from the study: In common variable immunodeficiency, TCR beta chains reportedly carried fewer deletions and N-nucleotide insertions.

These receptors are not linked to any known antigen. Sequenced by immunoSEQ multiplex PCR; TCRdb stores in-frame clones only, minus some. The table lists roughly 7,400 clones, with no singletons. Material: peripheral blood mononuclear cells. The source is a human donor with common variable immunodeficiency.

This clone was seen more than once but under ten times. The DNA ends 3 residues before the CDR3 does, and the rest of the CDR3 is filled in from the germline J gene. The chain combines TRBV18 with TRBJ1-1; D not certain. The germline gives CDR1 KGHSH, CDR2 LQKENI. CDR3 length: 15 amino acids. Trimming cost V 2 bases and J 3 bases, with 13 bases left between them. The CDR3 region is CASSPFRQRDTEAFF. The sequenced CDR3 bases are TGTGCCAGCTCACCATTCAGGCAGAGGGACACTGAA.

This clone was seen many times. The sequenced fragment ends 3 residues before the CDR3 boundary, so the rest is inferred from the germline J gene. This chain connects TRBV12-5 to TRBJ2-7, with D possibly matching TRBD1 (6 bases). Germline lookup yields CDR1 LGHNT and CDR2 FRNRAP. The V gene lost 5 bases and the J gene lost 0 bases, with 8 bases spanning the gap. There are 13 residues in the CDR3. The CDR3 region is CASGKDSSYEQYF. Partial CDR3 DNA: TGTGCTAGTGGTAAGGACAGCTCCTACGAG.

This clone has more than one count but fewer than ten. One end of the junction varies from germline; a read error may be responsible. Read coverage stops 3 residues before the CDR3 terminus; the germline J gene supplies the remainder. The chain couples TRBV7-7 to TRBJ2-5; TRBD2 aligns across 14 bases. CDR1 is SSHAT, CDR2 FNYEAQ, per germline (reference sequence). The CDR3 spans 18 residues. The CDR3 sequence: CASSYTPGLAGAKETQYF. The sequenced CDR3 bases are TGTGCTAGCAGCTACACCCCGGGACTAGCGGGGGCTAAAGAGACC.

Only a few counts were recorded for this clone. The DNA read from the CDR3 is TGTGCCTGGAGTTTACTAGCGCCCGAGGCAGATACG. This gives the protein CAWSLLAPEADT. The entire CDR3 sequence reads CAWSLLAPEADTQYF. This chain connects TRBV30 to TRBJ2-3; TRBD2 aligns across 7 bases. The missing CDR3 end, 3 residues past where the read stops, is filled in from the germline J gene. Trimming at V came to 2 bases and at J to 4 bases, leaving 9 bases not matched to a gene. CDR1 GTSNPN and CDR2 SVGIG come from the germline V gene (reference sequence). The CDR3 extends over 15 amino acids.

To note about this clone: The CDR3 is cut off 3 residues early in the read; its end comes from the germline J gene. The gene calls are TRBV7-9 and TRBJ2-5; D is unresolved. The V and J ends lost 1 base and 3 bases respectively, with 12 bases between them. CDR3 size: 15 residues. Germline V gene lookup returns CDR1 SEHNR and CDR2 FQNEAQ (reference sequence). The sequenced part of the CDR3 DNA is TGTGCCAGCAGCTTAGGAGGCTGGGCAGAAGAGACC. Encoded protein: CASSLGGWAEET. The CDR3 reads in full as CASSLGGWAEETQYF.

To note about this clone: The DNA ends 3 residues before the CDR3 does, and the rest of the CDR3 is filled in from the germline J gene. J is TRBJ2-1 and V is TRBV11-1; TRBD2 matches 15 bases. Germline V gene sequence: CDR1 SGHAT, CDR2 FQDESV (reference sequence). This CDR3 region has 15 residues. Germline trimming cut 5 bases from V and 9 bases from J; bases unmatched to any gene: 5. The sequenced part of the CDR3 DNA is TGTGCCAGCAGCATGGGACTAGCGGGAGGAGGTGAG. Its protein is CASSMGLAGGGE. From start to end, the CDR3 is CASSMGLAGGGEQFF.

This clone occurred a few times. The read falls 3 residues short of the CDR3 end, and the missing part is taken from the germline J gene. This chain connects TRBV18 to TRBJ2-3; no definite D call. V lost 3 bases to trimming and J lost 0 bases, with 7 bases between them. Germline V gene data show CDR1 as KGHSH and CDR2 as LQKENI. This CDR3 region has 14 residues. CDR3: CASSPPESTDTQYF. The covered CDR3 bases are TGTGCCAGCTCACCGCCAGAGAGCACAGATACG.

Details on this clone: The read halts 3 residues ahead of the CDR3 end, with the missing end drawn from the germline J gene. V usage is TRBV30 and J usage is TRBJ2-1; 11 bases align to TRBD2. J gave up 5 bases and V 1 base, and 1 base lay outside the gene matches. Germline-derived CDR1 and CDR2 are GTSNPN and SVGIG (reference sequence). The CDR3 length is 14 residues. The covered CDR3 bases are TGTGCCTGGAGTGCGGGACTAGCGGACAATGAG. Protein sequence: CAWSAGLADNE. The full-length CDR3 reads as CAWSAGLADNEQFF.

The covered CDR3 bases are TGTGCCAGTAGTTCGGGGAGAACCGGGGAG. This gives the protein CASSSGRTGE. The complete CDR3 sequence is CASSSGRTGELFF. V and J are TRBV19 and TRBJ2-2; weak D call: TRBD2 (5 bases). The read ends 3 residues before the CDR3 terminus; that terminus is restored from the germline J gene. Trimming stripped 5 bases from V and 5 bases from J, with 9 bases between. Germline V gene sequence: CDR1 LNHDA, CDR2 SQIVND (reference sequence). This CDR3 is built from 13 residues. Full variable domain (missing parts from reference TRBV19 and TRBJ2-2): DGGITQSPKYLFRKEGQNVTLSCEQNLNHDAMYWYRQDPGQGLRLIYYSQIVNDFQKGDIAEGYSVSREKKESFPLTVTSAQKNPTAFYLCASSSGRTGELFFGEGSRLTVL.

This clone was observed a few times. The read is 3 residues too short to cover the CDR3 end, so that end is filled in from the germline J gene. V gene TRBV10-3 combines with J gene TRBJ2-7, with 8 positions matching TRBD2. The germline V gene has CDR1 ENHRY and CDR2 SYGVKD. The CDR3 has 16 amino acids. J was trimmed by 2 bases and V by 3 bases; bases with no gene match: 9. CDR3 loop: CAISDQLAGPAYEQYF. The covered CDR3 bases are TGTGCCATCAGTGACCAGTTAGCGGGGCCCGCCTACGAG.

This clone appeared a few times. CDR3 region: CASRLTGFGTDTQYF. The covered CDR3 bases are TGTGCCAGCAGGTTGACAGGCTTTGGCACAGATACG. This chain connects TRBV2 to TRBJ2-3, with a tentative D call TRBD1 (6 bases). The CDR3 end lies 3 residues beyond the end of the read and is filled in from the germline J gene. The CDR3 extends over 15 amino acids. Trimming took off 6 bases at V and 1 base at J, with 14 bases between the two ends. Germline V gene lookup returns CDR1 SNHLY and CDR2 FYNNEI.

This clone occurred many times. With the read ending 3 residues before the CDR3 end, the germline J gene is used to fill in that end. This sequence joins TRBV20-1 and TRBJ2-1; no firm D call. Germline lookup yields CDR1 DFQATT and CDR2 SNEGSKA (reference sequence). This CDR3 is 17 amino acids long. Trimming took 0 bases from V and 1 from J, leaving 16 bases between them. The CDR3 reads CSARDYQKQASYNEQFF. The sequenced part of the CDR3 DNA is TGCAGTGCTAGAGATTATCAGAAGCAGGCGTCCTACAATGAG.

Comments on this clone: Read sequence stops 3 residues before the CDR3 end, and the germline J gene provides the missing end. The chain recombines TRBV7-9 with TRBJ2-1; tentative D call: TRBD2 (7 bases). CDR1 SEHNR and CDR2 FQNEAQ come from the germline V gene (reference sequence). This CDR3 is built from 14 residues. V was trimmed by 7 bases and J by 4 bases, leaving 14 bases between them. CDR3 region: CASNNREGYNEQFF. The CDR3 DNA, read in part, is TGTGCCAGCAACAACAGGGAGGGGTACAATGAG.

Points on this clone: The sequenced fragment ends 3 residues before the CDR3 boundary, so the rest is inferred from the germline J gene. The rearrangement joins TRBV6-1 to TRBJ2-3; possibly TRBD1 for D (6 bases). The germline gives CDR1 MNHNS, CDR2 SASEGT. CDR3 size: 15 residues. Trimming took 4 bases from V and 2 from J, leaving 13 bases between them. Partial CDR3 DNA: TGTGCCAGCAGTGGTCTTGGGACATTCACAGATACG. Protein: CASSGLGTFTDT. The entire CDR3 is CASSGLGTFTDTQYF.

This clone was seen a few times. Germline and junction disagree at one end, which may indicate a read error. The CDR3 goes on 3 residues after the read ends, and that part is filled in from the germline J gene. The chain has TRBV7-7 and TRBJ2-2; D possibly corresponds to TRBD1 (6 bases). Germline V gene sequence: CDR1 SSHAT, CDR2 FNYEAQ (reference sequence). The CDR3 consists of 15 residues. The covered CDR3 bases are TGTGCTAGCAGCTCCACAGGGCTAGGGGCCGGGGAG. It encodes CASSSTGLGAGE. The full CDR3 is CASSSTGLGAGELFF.

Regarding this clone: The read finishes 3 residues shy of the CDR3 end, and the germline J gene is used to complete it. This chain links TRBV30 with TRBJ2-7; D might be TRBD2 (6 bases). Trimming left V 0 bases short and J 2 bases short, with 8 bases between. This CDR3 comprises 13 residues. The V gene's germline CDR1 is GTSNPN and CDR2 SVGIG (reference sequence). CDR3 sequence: CAWSVPGAYEQYF. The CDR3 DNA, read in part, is TGTGCCTGGAGTGTGCCGGGGGCCTACGAG.

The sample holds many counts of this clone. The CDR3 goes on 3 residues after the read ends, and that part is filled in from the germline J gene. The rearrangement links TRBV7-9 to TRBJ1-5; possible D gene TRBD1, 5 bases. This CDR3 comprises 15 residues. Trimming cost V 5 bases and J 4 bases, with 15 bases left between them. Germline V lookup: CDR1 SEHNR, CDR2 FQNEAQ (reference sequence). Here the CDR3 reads CASSGWGDGNQPQHF. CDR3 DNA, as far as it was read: TGTGCCAGCAGCGGGTGGGGGGATGGGAATCAGCCC. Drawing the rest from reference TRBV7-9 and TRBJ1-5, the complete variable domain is DTGVSQNPRHKITKRGQNVTFRCDPISEHNRLYWYRQTLGQGPEFLTYFQNEAQLEKSRLLSDRFSAERPKGSFSTLEIQRTEQGDSAMYLCASSGWGDGNQPQHFGDGTRLSIL.

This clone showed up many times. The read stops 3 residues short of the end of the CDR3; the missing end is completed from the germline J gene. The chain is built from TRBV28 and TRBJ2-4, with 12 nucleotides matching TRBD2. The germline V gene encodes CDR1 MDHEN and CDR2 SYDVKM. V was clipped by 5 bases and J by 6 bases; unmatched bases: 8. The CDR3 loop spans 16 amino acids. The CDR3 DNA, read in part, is TGTGCCAGCAGTCCCTCGACTAGCGGGAGTTTAAACATT. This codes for CASSPSTSGSLNI. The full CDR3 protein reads CASSPSTSGSLNIQYF.

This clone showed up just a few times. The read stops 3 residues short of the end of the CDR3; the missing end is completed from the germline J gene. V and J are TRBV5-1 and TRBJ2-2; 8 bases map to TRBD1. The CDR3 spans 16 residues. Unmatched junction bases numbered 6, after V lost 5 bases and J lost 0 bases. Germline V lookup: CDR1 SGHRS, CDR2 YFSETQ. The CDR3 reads CASSLQGASNTGELFF. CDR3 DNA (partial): TGCGCCAGCAGTTTGCAGGGGGCATCGAACACCGGGGAG.